The T cell receptor beta chain described here comes from a study of shared clonotypes between healthy human individuals. Caucasian adults residing in Nashville, Tennessee made up all the donors. Germline V CDR1 and CDR2: MRHNA, SNTAGT. This CDR3 has 19 residues. The V end was cut by 6 bases, the J end by 0 bases, with 24 bases between. This table comes from immunoSEQ multiplex PCR, and its TCRdb copy is limited to in-frame clones, with some not included. The repertoire includes about 460,000 clones, 77% of them detected once, and around 12% sits in the top ten. This clone has a count of ten or more. Different DNA sequences within this sample yield the same CDR3.

J is TRBJ1-3 and V is TRBV6-4; D call uncertain. The sequence came from a woman aged 40-49 years in good health. Some clones in this sample may be carry-over from other donors' samples. The sequencing input was PBMCs. The CDR3 spells CASSPARKIYILSGNTIYF. DNA for the CDR3: TGTGCCAGCAGCCCAGCCCGTAAGATCTATATCCTCTCTGGAAACACCATATATTTT.